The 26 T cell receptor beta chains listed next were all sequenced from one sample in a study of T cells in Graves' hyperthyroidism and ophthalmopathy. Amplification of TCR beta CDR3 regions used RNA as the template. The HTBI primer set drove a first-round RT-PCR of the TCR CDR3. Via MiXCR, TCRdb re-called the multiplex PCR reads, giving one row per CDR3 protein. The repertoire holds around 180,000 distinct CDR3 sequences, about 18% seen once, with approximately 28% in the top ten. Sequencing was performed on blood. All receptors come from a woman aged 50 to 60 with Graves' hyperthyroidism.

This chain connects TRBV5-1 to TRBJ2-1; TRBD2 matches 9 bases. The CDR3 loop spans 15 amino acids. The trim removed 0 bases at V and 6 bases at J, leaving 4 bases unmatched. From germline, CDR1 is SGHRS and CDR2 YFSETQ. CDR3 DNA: TGCGCCAGCAGCTTGGTTGCTAGCGGGACCAATGAGCAGTTCTTC. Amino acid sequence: CASSLVASGTNEQFF.

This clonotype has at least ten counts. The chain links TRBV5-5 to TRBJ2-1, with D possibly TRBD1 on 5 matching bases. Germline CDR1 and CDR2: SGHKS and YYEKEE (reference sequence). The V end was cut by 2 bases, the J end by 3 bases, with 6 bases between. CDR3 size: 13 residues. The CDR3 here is CASSFDSYNEQFF. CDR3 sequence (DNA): TGTGCCAGCAGCTTTGACAGCTACAATGAGCAGTTCTTC.

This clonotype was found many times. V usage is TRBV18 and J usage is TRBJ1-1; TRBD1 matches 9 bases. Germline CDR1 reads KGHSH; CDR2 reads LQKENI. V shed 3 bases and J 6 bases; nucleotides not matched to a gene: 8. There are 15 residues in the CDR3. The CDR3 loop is CASSPRTGAAAEAFF. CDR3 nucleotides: TGTGCCAGCTCACCCCGGACAGGGGCGGCGGCTGAAGCTTTCTTT. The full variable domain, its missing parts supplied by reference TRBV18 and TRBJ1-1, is NAGVMQNPRHLVRRRGQEARLRCSPMKGHSHVYWYRQLPEEGLKFMVYLQKENIIDESGMPKERFSAEFPKEGPSILRIQQVVRGDSAAYFCASSPRTGAAAEAFFGQGTRLTVV.

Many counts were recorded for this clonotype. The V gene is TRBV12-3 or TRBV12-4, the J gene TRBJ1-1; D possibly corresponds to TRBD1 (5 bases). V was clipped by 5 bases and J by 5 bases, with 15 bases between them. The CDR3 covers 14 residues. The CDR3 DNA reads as TGTGCCAGCAGTCCGGGGGGGTGGGGAACTGAAGCTTTCTTT. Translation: CASSPGGWGTEAFF.

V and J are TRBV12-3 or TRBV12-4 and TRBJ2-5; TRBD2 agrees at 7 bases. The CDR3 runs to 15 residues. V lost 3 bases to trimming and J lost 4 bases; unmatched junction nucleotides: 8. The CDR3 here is CASSFVAGVRETQYF. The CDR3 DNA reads TGTGCCAGCAGTTTTGTGGCGGGAGTTAGAGAGACCCAGTACTTC.

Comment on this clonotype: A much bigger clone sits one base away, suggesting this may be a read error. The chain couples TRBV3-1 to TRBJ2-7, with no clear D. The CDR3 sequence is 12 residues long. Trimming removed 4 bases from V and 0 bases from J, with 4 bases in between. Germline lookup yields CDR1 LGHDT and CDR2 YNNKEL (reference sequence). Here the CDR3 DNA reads TGTGCCAGCAGCCGAATCTCCTACGAGCAGTACTTC. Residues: CASSRISYEQYF.

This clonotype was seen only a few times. The DNA for the CDR3 is TGCAGCGTTGTCGGGGGGCCCTACGAGCAGTACTTC. This sequence encodes CSVVGGPYEQYF. The chain uses TRBV29-1 and TRBJ2-7; D might be TRBD2 (7 bases). CDR3 size: 12 residues. Germline CDR1 reads SQVTM; CDR2 reads ANQGSEA. V was shortened by 4 bases and J by 2 bases, with 9 bases between the two germline ends.

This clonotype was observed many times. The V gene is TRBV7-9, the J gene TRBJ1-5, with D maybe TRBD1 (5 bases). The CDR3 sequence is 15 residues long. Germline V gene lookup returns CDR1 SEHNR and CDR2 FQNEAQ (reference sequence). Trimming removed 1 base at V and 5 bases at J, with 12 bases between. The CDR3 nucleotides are TGTGCCAGCAGCTTAGGTGGGGGTATCGATCAGCCCCAGCATTTT. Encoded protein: CASSLGGGIDQPQHF.

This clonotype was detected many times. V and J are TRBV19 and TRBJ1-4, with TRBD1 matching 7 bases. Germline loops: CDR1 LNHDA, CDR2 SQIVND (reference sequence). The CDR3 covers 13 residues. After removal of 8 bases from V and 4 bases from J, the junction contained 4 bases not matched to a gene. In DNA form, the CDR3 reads TGTGCCAGTGGCGACAGGGATAATGAAAAACTGTTTTTT. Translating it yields CASGDRDNEKLFF.

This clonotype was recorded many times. The CDR3 here is CASTGAASGGTYNEQFF. The CDR3 coding sequence is TGTGCCAGCACCGGGGCGGCTAGCGGGGGCACTTACAATGAGCAGTTCTTC. V and J are TRBV6-1 and TRBJ2-1; the match to TRBD2 covers 10 bases. V trimming: 7 bases; J trimming: 4 bases; junction bases outside the gene matches: 13. Germline V gene data show CDR1 as MNHNS and CDR2 as SASEGT. The CDR3 sequence is 17 residues long.

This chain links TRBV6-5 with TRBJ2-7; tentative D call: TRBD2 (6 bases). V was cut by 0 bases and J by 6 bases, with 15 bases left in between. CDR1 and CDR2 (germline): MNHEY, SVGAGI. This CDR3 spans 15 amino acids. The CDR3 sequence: CASSYSLLRGSEQYF. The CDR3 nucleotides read TGTGCCAGCAGTTACTCGCTCCTACGGGGGTCCGAGCAGTACTTC.

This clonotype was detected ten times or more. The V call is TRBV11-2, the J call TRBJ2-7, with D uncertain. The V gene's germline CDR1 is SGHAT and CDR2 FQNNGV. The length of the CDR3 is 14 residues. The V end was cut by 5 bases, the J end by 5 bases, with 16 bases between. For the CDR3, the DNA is TGTGCCAGCAGCCCGCCCCTAGGGTTAGACGAGCAGTACTTC. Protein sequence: CASSPPLGLDEQYF.

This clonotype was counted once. The CDR3, as DNA: TGTGCCAGCAGCTTTGGGACAGGGGGTGGCTACACCTTC. It translates to CASSFGTGGGYTF. The chain is built from TRBV5-4 and TRBJ1-2, with 11 bases fitting TRBD1. The trim removed 2 bases at V and 7 bases at J, leaving 1 base unmatched. The CDR3 extends over 13 amino acids. CDR1 and CDR2 from the germline V gene are SGHNT and YYREEE (reference sequence).

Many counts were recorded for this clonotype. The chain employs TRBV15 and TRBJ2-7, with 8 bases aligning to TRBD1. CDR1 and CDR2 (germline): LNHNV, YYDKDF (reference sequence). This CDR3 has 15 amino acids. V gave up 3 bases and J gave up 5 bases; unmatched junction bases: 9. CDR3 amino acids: CATSRDRDRLDEQYF. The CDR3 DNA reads TGTGCCACCAGCAGGGACCGGGACAGGTTAGACGAGCAGTACTTC.

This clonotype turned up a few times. The DNA for the CDR3 is TGTGCCAGCAGCCGGGGCCCGGGACAGGGTTCTGGAAACACCATATATTTT. Protein sequence: CASSRGPGQGSGNTIYF. The V and J genes are TRBV7-6 and TRBJ1-3; 9 positions agree with TRBD1. CDR1 is SGHVS, CDR2 FNYEAQ, per germline. The junction had 9 bases not matched to a gene; V was cut back by 5 bases and J by 1 base. The CDR3 length is 17 residues.

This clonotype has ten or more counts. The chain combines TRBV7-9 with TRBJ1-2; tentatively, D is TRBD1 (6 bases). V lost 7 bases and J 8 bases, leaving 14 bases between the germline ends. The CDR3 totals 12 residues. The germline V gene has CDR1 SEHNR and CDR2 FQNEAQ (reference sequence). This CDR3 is CASTWTEMGYTF. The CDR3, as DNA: TGTGCCAGCACCTGGACAGAGATGGGCTACACCTTC.

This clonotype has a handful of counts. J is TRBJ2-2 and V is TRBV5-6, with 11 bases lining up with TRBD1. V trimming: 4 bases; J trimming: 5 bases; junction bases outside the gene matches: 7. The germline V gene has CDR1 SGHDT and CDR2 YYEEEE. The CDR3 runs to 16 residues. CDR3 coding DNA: TGTGCCAGCAGCATGGACAGGGGGCGCCGAACCGGGGAGCTGTTTTTT. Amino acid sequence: CASSMDRGRRTGELFF.

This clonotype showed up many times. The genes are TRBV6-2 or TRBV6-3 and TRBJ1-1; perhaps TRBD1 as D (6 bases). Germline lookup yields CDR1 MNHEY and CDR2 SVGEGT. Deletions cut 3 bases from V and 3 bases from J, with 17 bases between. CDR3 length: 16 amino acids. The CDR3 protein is CASSYDYTRGDTEAFF. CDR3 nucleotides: TGTGCCAGCAGTTATGATTACACGAGGGGGGACACTGAAGCTTTCTTT.

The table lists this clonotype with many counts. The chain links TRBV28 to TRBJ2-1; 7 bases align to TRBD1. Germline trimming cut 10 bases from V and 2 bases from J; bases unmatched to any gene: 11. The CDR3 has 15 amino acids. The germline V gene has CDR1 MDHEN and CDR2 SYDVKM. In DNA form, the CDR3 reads TGTGCCATCAAGGGGGCAAAATACCCCTACAATGAGCAGTTCTTC. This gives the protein CAIKGAKYPYNEQFF.

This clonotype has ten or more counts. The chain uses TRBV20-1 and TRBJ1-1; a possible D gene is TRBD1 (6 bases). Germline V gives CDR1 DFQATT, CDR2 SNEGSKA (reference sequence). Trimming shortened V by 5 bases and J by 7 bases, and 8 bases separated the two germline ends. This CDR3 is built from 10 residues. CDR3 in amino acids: CSAWDNEAFF. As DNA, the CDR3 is TGCAGTGCTTGGGACAATGAAGCTTTCTTT.

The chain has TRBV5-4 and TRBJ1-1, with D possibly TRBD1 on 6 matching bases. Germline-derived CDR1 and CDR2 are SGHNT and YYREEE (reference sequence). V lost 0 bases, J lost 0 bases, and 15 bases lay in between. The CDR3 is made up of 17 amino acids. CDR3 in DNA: TGTGCCAGCAGCTTGGGGACAGCGAGAACCATGAACACTGAAGCTTTCTTT. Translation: CASSLGTARTMNTEAFF.

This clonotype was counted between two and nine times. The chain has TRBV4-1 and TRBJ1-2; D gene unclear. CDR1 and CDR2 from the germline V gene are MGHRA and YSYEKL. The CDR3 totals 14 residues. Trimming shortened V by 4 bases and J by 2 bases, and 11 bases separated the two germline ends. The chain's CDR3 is CASSRGPRNYGYTF. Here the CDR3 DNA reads TGCGCCAGCAGCCGAGGACCGAGGAACTATGGCTACACCTTC.

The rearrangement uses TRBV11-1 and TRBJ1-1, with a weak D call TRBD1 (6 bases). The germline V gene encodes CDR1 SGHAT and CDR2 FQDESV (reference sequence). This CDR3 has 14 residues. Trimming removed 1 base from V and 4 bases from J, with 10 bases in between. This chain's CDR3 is CASSLGSRGTEAFF. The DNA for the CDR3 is TGTGCCAGCAGCTTAGGGTCCAGGGGCACTGAAGCTTTCTTT.

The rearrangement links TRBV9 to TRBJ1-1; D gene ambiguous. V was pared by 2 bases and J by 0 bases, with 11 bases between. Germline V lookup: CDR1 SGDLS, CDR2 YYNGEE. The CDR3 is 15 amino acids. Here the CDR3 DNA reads TGTGCCAGCAGCGTGGGAGGCCAGATGAACACTGAAGCTTTCTTT. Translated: CASSVGGQMNTEAFF.

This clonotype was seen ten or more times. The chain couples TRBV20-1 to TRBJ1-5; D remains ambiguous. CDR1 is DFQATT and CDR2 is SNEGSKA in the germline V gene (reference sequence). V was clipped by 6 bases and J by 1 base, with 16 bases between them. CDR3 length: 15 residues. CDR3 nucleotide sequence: TGCAGTGCATTCCGTTTGGTAACAAGCAATCAGCCCCAGCATTTT. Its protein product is CSAFRLVTSNQPQHF.

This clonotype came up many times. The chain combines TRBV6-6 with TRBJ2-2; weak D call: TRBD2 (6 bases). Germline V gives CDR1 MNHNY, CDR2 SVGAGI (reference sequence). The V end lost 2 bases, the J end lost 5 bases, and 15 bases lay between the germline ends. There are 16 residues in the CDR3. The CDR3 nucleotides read TGTGCCAGCAGTTACGGAGGGAAAGCAAGAACCGGGGAGCTGTTTTTT. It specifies CASSYGGKARTGELFF.